This record covers a single T cell receptor beta chain. Its antigen is as yet unknown. This sample was included in a study of T-cell memory formation after mild COVID-19. Study-level background: In these data, TCR clusters were largely donor specific.

TCRdb ran MiXCR on the 5' RACE reads and lists one entry per CDR3 protein. The table has some 450,000 distinct CDR3 sequences, 15% to 25% seen once. The germline gives CDR1 SGHVS, CDR2 FQNEAQ. The CDR3 spans 18 residues. Trimming took 1 base from V and 1 from J; bases not matched to a gene: 7. Study observations and caveats: Detection of some responders pre-infection suggested pre-existing cross-reactive memory T cells participated. Most CD4+ clones that shrank were in CM and EM, while CD8+ ones turned up in EMRA.

The chain links TRBV7-8 to TRBJ2-2; 9 bases fit TRBD1. The receptor was derived from an adult woman who had mild COVID-19 (a few samples of this study predate the infection). Cell type and time point are not known. The sequencing sample was made of PBMCs or a T cell subset sorted from them (not recorded which). The CDR3 nucleotides are TGTGCCAGCAGCTTAGTAGTGGGGACAGGGCTGAACACCGGGGAGCTGTTTTTT. The encoded protein is CASSLVVGTGLNTGELFF.